The rows below give T cell receptor beta chains drawn from one sample of a study of human T cells and chemical hapten exposure. TCRdb reprocessed the RACE reads with MiXCR, giving one entry per CDR3 protein. The repertoire holds about 180,000 distinct CDR3 sequences, with 25% to 35% as singletons. The sample here was whole blood, taken in connection with sensitization to the hapten diphenylcyclopropenone (DPC). These receptors came from a woman in her twenties or thirties with alopecia areata. Some clones in this sample may be carry-over from other donors' samples. The CDR3 runs from the conserved cysteine through the conserved F or W. A D gene is named only where the DNA matches it firmly. Not every row has a clone size; where given, it reads once, few, many or a size class.

d_call j_call v_call clone_size cdr3_aa cdr3_nt
TRBD1 TRBJ2-7 TRBV4-2 NA CASSQVRTGSSYEQYF TGTGCCAGCAGCCAAGTTAGGACAGGTAGCTCCTACGAGCAGTACTTC
NA TRBJ1-1 TRBV18 NA CASSTSLTGKNTEAFF TGTGCCAGCTCAACTTCCCTAACAGGGAAGAACACTGAAGCTTTCTTT
NA TRBJ1-6 TRBV30 NA CAWSTMQGWNSPLHF TGTGCCTGGAGTACGATGCAGGGGTGGAATTCACCCCTCCACTTT
NA TRBJ2-1 TRBV20-1 many CSAPSLLSSVGNEQFF TGCAGTGCCCCATCCCTCTTATCTAGCGTCGGCAATGAGCAGTTCTTC
NA TRBJ2-3 TRBV5-6 NA CASSLQGRFPDTQYF TGTGCCAGCAGCTTGCAGGGGAGGTTTCCAGATACGCAGTATTTT
NA TRBJ2-5 TRBV5-5 NA CASSFLSGQETQYF TGTGCCAGCAGCTTCCTTAGCGGCCAAGAGACCCAGTACTTC
NA TRBJ1-2 TRBV5-4 NA CASSLVGGNYGYTF TGTGCCAGCAGCTTGGTTGGGGGAAACTATGGCTACACCTTC
TRBD1 TRBJ1-1 TRBV28 few CASTSPGQGVGTEAFF TGTGCCAGCACTTCCCCGGGACAGGGAGTAGGCACTGAAGCTTTCTTT
TRBD1 TRBJ1-4 TRBV7-2 many CASSLGQGNEKLFF TGTGCCAGCAGCTTAGGACAGGGGAATGAAAAACTGTTTTTT
TRBD1 TRBJ2-2 TRBV28 few CASFPRDRSPGELFF TGTGCCAGCTTCCCCCGGGACAGATCCCCCGGGGAGCTGTTTTTT
TRBD2 TRBJ2-7 TRBV20-1 few CSAFSLAGDYEQYF TGCAGTGCTTTCTCGCTAGCGGGAGACTACGAGCAGTACTTC
NA TRBJ2-5 TRBV3-1 few CASSQVVETQYF TGTGCCAGCAGCCAAGTGGTAGAGACCCAGTACTTC
NA TRBJ1-2 TRBV28 NA CASRRGSAIYGYTF TGTGCCAGCAGGCGAGGTTCAGCGATCTATGGCTACACCTTC
NA TRBJ2-1 TRBV2 NA CASSGMFEQFF TGTGCCAGCAGTGGAATGTTTGAGCAGTTCTTC
NA TRBJ2-4 TRBV10-3 NA CAISKGLKEGQNIQYF TGTGCCATCAGCAAAGGGTTAAAGGAGGGTCAAAACATTCAGTACTTC
TRBD2 TRBJ2-1 TRBV4-1 few CASSQEGGLVSGGNNEQFF TGCGCCAGCAGCCAAGAAGGGGGACTAGTCAGCGGGGGGAACAATGAGCAGTTCTTC
NA TRBJ2-4 TRBV19 NA CASSIGRRGPKNIQYF TGTGCCAGTAGTATAGGTCGCAGGGGACCCAAAAACATTCAGTACTTC
NA TRBJ2-4 TRBV11-2 NA CASSLVGGPNIQYF TGTGCCAGCAGCTTAGTGGGGGGGCCGAACATTCAGTACTTC
TRBD2 TRBJ2-5 TRBV7-2 few CASSPGLAGGPETQYF TGTGCCAGCAGTCCCGGACTAGCGGGGGGGCCGGAGACCCAGTACTTC
NA TRBJ1-5 TRBV19 few CASSIDTDQPQHF TGTGCCAGTAGTATTGACACGGATCAGCCCCAGCATTTT
NA TRBJ1-1 TRBV2 NA CASRGARNTEAFF TGTGCCAGCAGGGGGGCGAGGAACACTGAAGCTTTCTTT
NA TRBJ1-1 TRBV9 few CASSVDGMNTEAFF TGTGCCAGCAGCGTAGATGGTATGAACACTGAAGCTTTCTTT
NA TRBJ2-7 TRBV9 NA CASSAAPQRRDEQYF TGTGCCAGCAGCGCCGCCCCTCAGCGCCGGGACGAGCAGTACTTC
NA TRBJ2-3 TRBV12-3/TRBV12-4 once CASNSIGGDTGTDTQYF TGTGCCAGCAACTCAATAGGGGGGGATACCGGCACAGATACGCAGTATTTT
NA TRBJ2-2 TRBV2 NA CASSPQGRNTGELFF TGTGCCAGCAGTCCACAGGGCCGGAACACCGGGGAGCTGTTTTTT
TRBD2 TRBJ2-1 TRBV6-2/TRBV6-3 NA CASSNSGIGNEQFF TGTGCCAGCAGTAATAGCGGGATCGGCAATGAGCAGTTCTTC
NA TRBJ2-1 TRBV4-3 few CASSPFEFTGGNNEQFF TGCGCCAGCAGCCCGTTCGAGTTTACGGGGGGCAACAATGAGCAGTTCTTC
NA TRBJ2-7 TRBV20-1 NA CSIRPRGSYYEQYF TGCAGCATTAGACCAAGGGGCAGCTACTACGAGCAGTACTTC
TRBD2 TRBJ2-7 TRBV12-3/TRBV12-4 few CASSASLGLAGGNEQYF TGTGCCAGCAGTGCAAGCCTGGGACTAGCGGGAGGTAACGAGCAGTACTTC
NA TRBJ2-1 TRBV2 few CASSERGRVYEQFF TGTGCCAGCAGTGAAAGGGGCAGGGTCTATGAGCAGTTCTTC